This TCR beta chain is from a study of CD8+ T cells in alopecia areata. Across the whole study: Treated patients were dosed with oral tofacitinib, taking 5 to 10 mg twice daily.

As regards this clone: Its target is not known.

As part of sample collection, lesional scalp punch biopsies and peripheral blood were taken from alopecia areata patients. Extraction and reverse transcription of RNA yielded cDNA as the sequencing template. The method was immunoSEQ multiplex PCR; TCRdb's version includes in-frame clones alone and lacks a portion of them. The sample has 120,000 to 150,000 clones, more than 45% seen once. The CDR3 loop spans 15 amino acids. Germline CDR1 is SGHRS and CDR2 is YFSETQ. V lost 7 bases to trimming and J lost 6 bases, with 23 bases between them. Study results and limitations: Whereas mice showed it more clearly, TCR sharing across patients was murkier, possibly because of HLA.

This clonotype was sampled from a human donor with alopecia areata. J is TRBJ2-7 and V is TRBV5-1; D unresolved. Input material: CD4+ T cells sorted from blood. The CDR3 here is CASGLPNGVSGEQYF. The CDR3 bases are TGCGCCAGCGGTTTGCCAAACGGAGTATCCGGCGAGCAGTACTTC. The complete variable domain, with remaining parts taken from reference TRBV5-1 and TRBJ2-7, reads KAGVTQTPRYLIKTRGQQVTLSCSPISGHRSVSWYQQTPGQGLQFLFEYFSETQRNKGNFPGRFSGRQFSNSRSEMNVSTLELGDSALYLCASGLPNGVSGEQYFGPGTRLTVT.